The entry below describes one TCR beta chain. The method was immunoSEQ multiplex PCR; TCRdb's version includes in-frame clones alone and lacks a portion of them. The sample lists 100,000 to 150,000 clones; about 85% were seen once. This record comes from a study of blood T cell repertoires in COVID-19. Deletions cut 1 base from V and 2 bases from J, with 12 bases between. Germline values: CDR1 SGHTA, CDR2 FQGNSA. The CDR3 loop spans 16 amino acids. Sequenced sample: peripheral blood. The source of this sequence is a man older than 75 with active or convalescent COVID-19. This sequence joins TRBV7-2 and TRBJ2-1; D is perhaps TRBD2 (6 bases). The DNA of the CDR3 is TGTGCCAGCAGCTTAGGAGGGACTGGACCCTACAATGAGCAGTTCTTC. Its protein is CASSLGGTGPYNEQFF.